Below are 9 T cell receptor beta chains sequenced from a single sample in a study of blood T cell repertoires in COVID-19. The data were produced by immunoSEQ multiplex PCR, yet TCRdb's version contains in-frame clones alone and is incomplete. The sample shows about 380,000 clones, roughly nine tenths of them seen only once. Sequencing was done on a sample of peripheral blood. The receptors here all came from a man aged 40-49 years with acute or convalescent COVID-19.

The rearrangement joins TRBV2 to TRBJ2-7; TRBD2 aligns across 8 bases. This CDR3 has 16 amino acids. V dropped 2 bases and J dropped 2; count of bases not matched to a gene: 8. In germline, CDR1 is SNHLY, CDR2 FYNNEI. The CDR3 sequence: CASSERSTSGPYEQYF. The CDR3 DNA follows: TGTGCCAGCAGTGAAAGGTCAACTAGCGGCCCCTACGAGCAGTACTTC.

The chain couples TRBV2 to TRBJ1-6, with 7 bases that match TRBD1. The J segment lost 5 bases and the V segment lost 5 bases, leaving 3 bases of the junction unmatched. CDR1 is SNHLY, CDR2 FYNNEI, per germline. CDR3 length equals 14 residues. CDR3 bases: TGTGCCAGCAGTTTGGGACAGAATAATTCACCCCTCCACTTT. The encoded protein is CASSLGQNNSPLHF.

This sequence joins TRBV6-4 and TRBJ2-1; 13 bases match TRBD2. CDR3 size: 15 residues. V shed 5 bases, J shed 9 bases, and the junction held 7 bases outside the gene matches. The germline V gene encodes CDR1 MRHNA and CDR2 SNTAGT. CDR3 region: CASSRTSGGSGEQFF. Written as DNA, the CDR3 is TGTGCCAGCAGTCGGACTAGCGGGGGATCGGGTGAGCAGTTCTTC.

V gene TRBV28 combines with J gene TRBJ2-2; a weak D match, TRBD1 (5 bases). The CDR3 sequence is 17 residues long. Germline V lookup: CDR1 MDHEN, CDR2 SYDVKM. V was pared by 7 bases and J by 5 bases, with 23 bases between. Here the CDR3 reads CASTQPRRQGRTGELFF. DNA for the CDR3: TGTGCCAGCACCCAACCCCGTAGGCAGGGTAGGACCGGGGAGCTGTTTTTT.

CDR3 bases: TGTGCCAGTAGTATAGAACAGGTACCTAACAATGAGCAGTTCTTC. Protein sequence: CASSIEQVPNNEQFF. J is TRBJ2-1 and V is TRBV19, with D possibly TRBD1 on 5 matching bases. This CDR3 has 15 residues. CDR1 LNHDA and CDR2 SQIVND come from the germline V gene (reference sequence). V was trimmed by 0 bases and J by 5 bases, leaving 11 bases between them. Complete variable domain (other parts from reference TRBV19 and TRBJ2-1): DGGITQSPKYLFRKEGQNVTLSCEQNLNHDAMYWYRQDPGQGLRLIYYSQIVNDFQKGDIAEGYSVSREKKESFPLTVTSAQKNPTAFYLCASSIEQVPNNEQFFGPGTRLTVL.

The rearrangement uses TRBV18 and TRBJ1-1; 11 bases fit TRBD1. Looked up from germline, CDR1 is KGHSH and CDR2 is LQKENI. V lost 5 bases, J lost 8 bases, and 10 bases stayed unmatched. The CDR3 covers 15 residues. The CDR3 loop reads CASSSPWTGGEEAFF. The DNA of the CDR3 is TGTGCCAGCTCAAGCCCCTGGACAGGGGGCGAAGAAGCTTTCTTT.

This clone has a handful of counts. The chain links TRBV18 to TRBJ2-7, with 7 bases matching TRBD1. CDR1 KGHSH and CDR2 LQKENI come from the germline V gene. The CDR3 totals 14 residues. After removal of 3 bases from V and 1 base from J, the junction contained 3 bases not matched to a gene. The DNA of the CDR3 is TGTGCCAGCTCACCGGGACAGCTTTCCTACGAGCAGTACTTC. Amino acid sequence: CASSPGQLSYEQYF.

The rearrangement links TRBV6-1 to TRBJ1-5, with TRBD1 identical over 8 bases. With 3 bases clipped from V and 4 bases from J, the junction kept 8 bases outside the gene matches. The length of the CDR3 is 16 residues. Germline lookup yields CDR1 MNHNS and CDR2 SASEGT. In DNA form, the CDR3 reads TGTGCCAGCAGTGACCCCTCCGGGACAGGAAATCAGCCCCAGCATTTT. It translates to CASSDPSGTGNQPQHF.

This clone was found once. The CDR3 DNA is TGTGCCTGGAGTCATCAGCGTGAAGCTTTCTTT. Translated, it gives CAWSHQREAFF. The J gene is TRBJ1-1, the V gene TRBV30; D gene uncertain. The germline CDR1 and CDR2 sequences are GTSNPN and SVGIG (reference sequence). The CDR3 extends over 11 amino acids. V lost 2 bases and J 7 bases, leaving 8 bases between the germline ends.